The 9 T cell receptor beta chains presented below share a single source sample, sequenced in a study of cytomegalovirus exposure and HLA in healthy donors. PCR was performed using 60 Vbeta and 13 Jbeta primers. The method was immunoSEQ multiplex PCR; TCRdb's version includes in-frame clones alone and lacks a portion of them. The data hold hundreds of thousands of clones, with 60% to 80% observed a single time. The source material was PBMCs. The source is a male donor in good health and CMV-seronegative.

The chain carries TRBV7-2 and TRBJ1-4, with 8 bases that match TRBD1. The CDR3 length is 19 residues. J was trimmed by 6 bases and V by 4 bases; bases with no gene match: 19. Germline V gene lookup returns CDR1 SGHTA and CDR2 FQGNSA. The CDR3 protein is CASSYPKADSGQAYEKLFF. For the CDR3, the DNA is TGTGCCAGCAGCTACCCAAAGGCTGATTCGGGACAGGCATATGAAAAACTGTTTTTT.

This chain uses TRBV27 with TRBJ1-2, with 9 bases matching TRBD1. The CDR3 spans 16 residues. Unmatched junction bases numbered 12, after V lost 6 bases and J lost 4 bases. Germline V gene sequence: CDR1 MNHEY, CDR2 SMNVEV (reference sequence). The CDR3 is CASSFTPQGAGYGYTF. Here the CDR3 DNA reads TGTGCCAGCAGCTTTACACCACAGGGGGCGGGCTATGGCTACACCTTC.

DNA of the CDR3: TGTGCCAGCAGTTTAGGCCTAGCGGCCTACGAGCAGTACTTC. Protein sequence: CASSLGLAAYEQYF. The gene calls are TRBV27 and TRBJ2-7; 7 bases agree with TRBD2. The germline gives CDR1 MNHEY, CDR2 SMNVEV (reference sequence). The CDR3 totals 14 residues. V shed 2 bases, J shed 2 bases, and the junction held 3 bases outside the gene matches.

In this sample, this clone turned up once. This chain connects TRBV27 to TRBJ1-6; the match to TRBD1 covers 7 bases. Germline assignment: CDR1 MNHEY and CDR2 SMNVEV (reference sequence). V shed 6 bases and J 7 bases; nucleotides not matched to a gene: 9. The CDR3 is 15 residues long. CDR3 coding DNA: TGTGCCAGCAGGAAACGACAGGGTCGGAATTCACCCCTCCACTTT. This encodes CASRKRQGRNSPLHF.

For the CDR3, the DNA is TGTGCCAGCAGCTTGACGGGCACAGATACGCAGTATTTT. This codes for CASSLTGTDTQYF. The chain combines TRBV5-6 with TRBJ2-3; D call uncertain. Looked up from germline, CDR1 is SGHDT and CDR2 is YYEEEE. The CDR3 loop spans 13 amino acids. Trimming stripped 1 base from V and 1 base from J, with 4 bases between.

The V and J genes are TRBV5-4 and TRBJ1-4; 10 positions agree with TRBD1. Germline V gene lookup returns CDR1 SGHNT and CDR2 YYREEE (reference sequence). V lost 0 bases to trimming and J lost 5 bases; unmatched junction nucleotides: 1. The CDR3 extends over 15 amino acids. CDR3: CASSLAGQGNEKLFF. CDR3 in DNA: TGTGCCAGCAGCTTGGCGGGACAGGGGAATGAAAAACTGTTTTTT.

The chain joins TRBV15 to TRBJ1-2; tentative D call: TRBD1 (5 bases). CDR1 and CDR2 from the germline V gene are LNHNV and YYDKDF (reference sequence). The V gene lost 2 bases and the J gene lost 3 bases, with 10 bases spanning the gap. The CDR3 has 14 residues. The CDR3 reads CATSRQGGDYGYTF. In DNA form, the CDR3 reads TGTGCCACCAGCAGACAGGGTGGGGACTATGGCTACACCTTC.

This clone was picked up a small number of times. The J gene is TRBJ2-4, the V gene TRBV5-1, with D possibly TRBD2 on 6 matching bases. Germline V lookup: CDR1 SGHRS, CDR2 YFSETQ. There are 15 residues in the CDR3. V shed 5 bases and J shed 0 bases, with 12 bases lying between them. CDR3 DNA: TGCGCCAGCAGGGAGGGACGACTAGCCAAAAACATTCAGTACTTC. This codes for CASREGRLAKNIQYF.

V and J are TRBV7-9 and TRBJ2-5; TRBD1 agrees at 10 bases. The end of the DNA fits TRBJ2-7 better, so the J call may be wrong. Germline V gene data show CDR1 as SEHNR and CDR2 as FQNEAQ (reference sequence). There are 15 residues in the CDR3. This CDR3 is CASSRDRGRSYEQYF. The DNA of the CDR3 is TGTGCCAGCAGCAGGGACAGGGGCCGCTCCTACGAGCAGTACTTC.